This section outlines one TCR beta chain sequence together with its context. This sample was included in a study of radiotherapy plus CTLA-4 blockade in lung cancer. The CDR3 loop spans 17 amino acids. With 0 bases removed from V and 13 bases from J, the gap between germline ends came to 27 bases. The germline V gene encodes CDR1 LGHNA and CDR2 YNFKEQ. Clones were read by immunoSEQ multiplex PCR, and TCRdb kept only the in-frame ones, dropping some. The table records 78,000 or so clones, around 90% of them present only once. This chain uses TRBV4-2 with TRBJ2-5, with a tentative D call TRBD2 (7 bases). The sequenced sample was peripheral blood, obtained from a patient treated with radiotherapy plus ipilimumab. The sequence was collected from a human donor with non-small cell lung cancer who had stable disease on radiotherapy plus ipilimumab. The DNA for the CDR3 is TGTGCCAGCAGCCAAGACAGGGGAACCCTAGCGGAGGGGCTTCTGTACTTC. It yields the protein CASSQDRGTLAEGLLYF.